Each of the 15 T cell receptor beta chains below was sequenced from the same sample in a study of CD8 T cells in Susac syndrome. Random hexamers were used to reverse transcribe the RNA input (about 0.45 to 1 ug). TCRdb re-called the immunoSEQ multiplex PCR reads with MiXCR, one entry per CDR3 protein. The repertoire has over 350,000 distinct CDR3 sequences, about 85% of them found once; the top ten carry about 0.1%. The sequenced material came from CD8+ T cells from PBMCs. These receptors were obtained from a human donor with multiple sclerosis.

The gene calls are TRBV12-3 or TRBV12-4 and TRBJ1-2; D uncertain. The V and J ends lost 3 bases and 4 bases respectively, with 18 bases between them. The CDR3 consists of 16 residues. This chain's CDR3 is CASSFWADQDPYGYTF. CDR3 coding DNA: TGTGCCAGCAGTTTCTGGGCGGACCAAGATCCCTATGGCTACACCTTC.

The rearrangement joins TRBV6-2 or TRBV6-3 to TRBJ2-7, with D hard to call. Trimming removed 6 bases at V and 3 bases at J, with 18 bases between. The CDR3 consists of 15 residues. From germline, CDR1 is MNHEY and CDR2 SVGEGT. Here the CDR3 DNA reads TGTGCCAGCAGATCCGCGATGGCAGCCTTCTACGAGCAGTACTTC. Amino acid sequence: CASRSAMAAFYEQYF.

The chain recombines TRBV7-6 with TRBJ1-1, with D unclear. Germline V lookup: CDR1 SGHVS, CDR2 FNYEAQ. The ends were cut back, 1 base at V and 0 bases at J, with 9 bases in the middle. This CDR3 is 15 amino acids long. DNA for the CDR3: TGTGCCAGCAGCTTAGGGGGAGGAATGAACACTGAAGCTTTCTTT. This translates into CASSLGGGMNTEAFF.

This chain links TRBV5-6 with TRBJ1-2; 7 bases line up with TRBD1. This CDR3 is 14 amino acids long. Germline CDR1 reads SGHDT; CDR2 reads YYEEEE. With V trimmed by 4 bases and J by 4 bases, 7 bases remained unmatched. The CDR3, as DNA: TGTGCCAGCAGCCATGGGACAGCTTCCTATGGCTACACCTTC. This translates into CASSHGTASYGYTF.

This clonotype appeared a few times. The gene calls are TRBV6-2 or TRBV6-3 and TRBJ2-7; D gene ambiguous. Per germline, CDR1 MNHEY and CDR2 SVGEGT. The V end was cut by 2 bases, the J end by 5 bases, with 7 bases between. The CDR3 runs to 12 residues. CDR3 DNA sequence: TGTGCCAGCAGTTACGCTACCCACGAGCAGTACTTC. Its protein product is CASSYATHEQYF.

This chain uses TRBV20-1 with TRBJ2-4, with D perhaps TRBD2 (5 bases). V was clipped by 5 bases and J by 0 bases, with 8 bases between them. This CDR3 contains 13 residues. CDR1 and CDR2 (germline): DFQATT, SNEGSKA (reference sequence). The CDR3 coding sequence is TGCAGTGCTCCTAGCATAGCCAAAAACATTCAGTACTTC. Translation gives CSAPSIAKNIQYF.

The CDR3 DNA reads TGTGCCTGGGATAGGGGGCGGAATGAAAAACTGTTTTTT. It is translated as CAWDRGRNEKLFF. The chain has TRBV30 and TRBJ1-4, with 7 bases identical to TRBD1. The V and J ends lost 5 bases and 5 bases, in that order; junction bases with no gene match: 5. Germline values: CDR1 GTSNPN, CDR2 SVGIG (reference sequence). The CDR3 totals 13 residues.

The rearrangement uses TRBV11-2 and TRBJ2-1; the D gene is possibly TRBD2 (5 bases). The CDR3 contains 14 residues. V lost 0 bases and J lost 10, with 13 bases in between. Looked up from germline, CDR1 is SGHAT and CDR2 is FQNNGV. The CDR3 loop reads CASSLEAALNEQFF. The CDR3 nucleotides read TGTGCCAGCAGCTTAGAAGCGGCCTTGAACGAGCAGTTCTTC.

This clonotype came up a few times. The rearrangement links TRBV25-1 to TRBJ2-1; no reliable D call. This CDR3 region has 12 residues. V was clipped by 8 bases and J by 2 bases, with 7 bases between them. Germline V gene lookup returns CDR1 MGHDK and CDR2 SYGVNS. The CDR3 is CASLGPYNEQFF. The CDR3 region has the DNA TGTGCCAGCCTTGGCCCCTACAATGAGCAGTTCTTC.

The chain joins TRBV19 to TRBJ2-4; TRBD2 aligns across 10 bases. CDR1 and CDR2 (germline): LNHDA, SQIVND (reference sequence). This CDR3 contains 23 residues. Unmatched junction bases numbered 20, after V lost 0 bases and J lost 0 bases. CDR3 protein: CASSIEASGREGKGLIAKNIQYF. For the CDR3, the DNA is TGTGCCAGTAGTATAGAAGCTAGCGGGAGAGAAGGGAAAGGGCTAATAGCCAAAAACATTCAGTACTTC.

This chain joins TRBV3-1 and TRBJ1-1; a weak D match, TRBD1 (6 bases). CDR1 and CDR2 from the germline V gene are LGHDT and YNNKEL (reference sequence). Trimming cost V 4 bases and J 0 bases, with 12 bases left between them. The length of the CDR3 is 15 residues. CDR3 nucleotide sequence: TGTGCCAGCAGCCTACGGGGGCCCATGAACACTGAAGCTTTCTTT. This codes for CASSLRGPMNTEAFF.

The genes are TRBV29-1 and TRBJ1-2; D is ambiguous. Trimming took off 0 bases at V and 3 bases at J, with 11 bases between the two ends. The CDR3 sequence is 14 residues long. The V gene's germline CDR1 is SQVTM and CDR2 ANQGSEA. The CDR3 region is CSVEDHVGYYGYTF. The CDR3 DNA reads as TGCAGCGTTGAAGATCATGTAGGCTACTATGGCTACACCTTC.

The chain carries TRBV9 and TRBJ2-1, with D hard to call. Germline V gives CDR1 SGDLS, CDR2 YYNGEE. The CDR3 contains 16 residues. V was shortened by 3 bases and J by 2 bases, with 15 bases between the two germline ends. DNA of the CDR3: TGTGCCAGCAGCGAGAGCAGCGAACAGCCCTACAATGAGCAGTTCTTC. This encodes CASSESSEQPYNEQFF.

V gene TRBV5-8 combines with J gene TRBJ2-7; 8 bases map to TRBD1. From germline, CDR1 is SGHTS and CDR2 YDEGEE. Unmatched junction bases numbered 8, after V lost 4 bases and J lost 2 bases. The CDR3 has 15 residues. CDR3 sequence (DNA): TGTGCCAGCAGCGAAGACAGGGGATGGGCCTACGAGCAGTACTTC. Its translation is CASSEDRGWAYEQYF.

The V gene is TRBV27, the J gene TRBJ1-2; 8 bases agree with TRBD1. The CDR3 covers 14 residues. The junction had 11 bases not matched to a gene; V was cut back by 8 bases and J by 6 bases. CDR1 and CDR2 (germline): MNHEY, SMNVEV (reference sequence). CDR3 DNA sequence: TGTGCCAGCCGTGTGACAGGGGCTGCGAATGGCTACACCTTC. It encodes CASRVTGAANGYTF.